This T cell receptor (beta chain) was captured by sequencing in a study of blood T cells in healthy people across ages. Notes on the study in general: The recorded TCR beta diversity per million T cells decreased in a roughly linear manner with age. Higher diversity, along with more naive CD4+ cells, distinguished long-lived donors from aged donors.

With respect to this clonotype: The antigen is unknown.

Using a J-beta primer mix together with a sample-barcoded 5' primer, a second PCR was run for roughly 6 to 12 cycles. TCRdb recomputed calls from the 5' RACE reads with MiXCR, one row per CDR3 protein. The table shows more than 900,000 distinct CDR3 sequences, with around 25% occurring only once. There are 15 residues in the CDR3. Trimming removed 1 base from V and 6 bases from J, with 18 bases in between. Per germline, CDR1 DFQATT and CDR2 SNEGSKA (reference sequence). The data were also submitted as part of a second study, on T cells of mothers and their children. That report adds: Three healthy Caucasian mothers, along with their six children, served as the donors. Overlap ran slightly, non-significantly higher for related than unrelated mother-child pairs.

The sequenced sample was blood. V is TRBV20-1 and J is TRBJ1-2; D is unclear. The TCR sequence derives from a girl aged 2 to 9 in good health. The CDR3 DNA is TGCAGTGCTAGAGGCCGGTGGCAGCATTTACATGGCTACACCTTC. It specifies CSARGRWQHLHGYTF.